This passage covers 20 T cell receptor beta chains from one sample sequenced in a study of shared clonotypes between healthy human individuals. Terminally differentiated effector memory CD45RA+ cells were left out of the naive CD8 fraction, which was CD45RO-negative and positively selected for CCR7. The protocol was immunoSEQ multiplex PCR, while the TCRdb copy is restricted to in-frame clones and leaves out a portion. This table holds about 1,800,000 clones, about 95% found once. The sequencing input was naive CD8+ T cells sorted from blood. The receptors here all came from a man aged 18 to 29 in good health.

The chain recombines TRBV7-2 with TRBJ2-7, with 14 positions matching TRBD2. Germline values: CDR1 SGHTA, CDR2 FQGNSA. Trimming cost V 4 bases and J 9 bases; bases outside gene matches: 11. The CDR3 loop spans 16 amino acids. The CDR3 DNA reads as TGTGCCAGCAGCTCCGGGACTAGCGGGAGTCGCGGAGGGCAGTACTTC. This translates into CASSSGTSGSRGGQYF. The entire variable domain, with the rest obtained from reference TRBV7-2 and TRBJ2-7, is as follows: GAGVSQSPSNKVTEKGKDVELRCDPISGHTALYWYRQSLGQGLEFLIYFQGNSAPDKSGLPSDRFSAERTGGSVSTLTIQRTQQEDSAVYLCASSSGTSGSRGGQYFGPGTRLTVT.

J is TRBJ2-7 and V is TRBV10-3; D might be TRBD1 (6 bases). The CDR3 is 16 amino acids. Between the trimmed V and J ends, which lost 6 bases and 3 bases, there was a span of 21 bases. Germline V gives CDR1 ENHRY, CDR2 SYGVKD. CDR3 nucleotides: TGTGCCATCAGAACCGGGACACCCGAGGCCAACTACGAGCAGTACTTC. Its translation: CAIRTGTPEANYEQYF.

A note on this clone: Other DNA variants within this sample encode the same CDR3. The rearrangement links TRBV28 to TRBJ2-2, with D possibly being TRBD2 (5 bases). V dropped 6 bases and J dropped 3 bases, with 11 bases sitting between them. Per the germline V gene, CDR1 is MDHEN and CDR2 is SYDVKM. This CDR3 contains 14 residues. CDR3 bases: TGTGCCAGCAGCCGCTCCGGGGACACCGGGGAGCTGTTTTTT. This encodes CASSRSGDTGELFF.

This chain uses TRBV9 with TRBJ1-6; a weak D match, TRBD1 (6 bases). The V gene lost 2 bases and the J gene lost 4 bases, with 16 bases spanning the gap. The germline V gene encodes CDR1 SGDLS and CDR2 YYNGEE. This CDR3 contains 17 residues. The CDR3 region is CASSVEGETGYNSPLHF. CDR3 sequence (DNA): TGTGCCAGCAGCGTGGAGGGCGAAACAGGGTATAATTCACCCCTCCACTTT.

The chain uses TRBV6-1 and TRBJ2-1, with 8 bases that match TRBD1. Unmatched junction bases numbered 9, after V lost 7 bases and J lost 4 bases. The CDR3 has 15 residues. The germline V gene has CDR1 MNHNS and CDR2 SASEGT. CDR3 amino acids: CASKVPQGVYNEQFF. The CDR3 nucleotides read TGTGCCAGCAAAGTTCCACAGGGGGTTTACAATGAGCAGTTCTTC.

The rearrangement uses TRBV15 and TRBJ2-1, with 9 nucleotides matching TRBD2. J lost 5 bases, V lost 1 base, and 3 bases had no gene match. The CDR3 is made up of 15 amino acids. CDR1 is LNHNV and CDR2 is YYDKDF in the germline V gene (reference sequence). The CDR3 loop is CATSRAREGDNEQFF. The CDR3 DNA reads as TGTGCCACCAGCAGAGCGCGGGAGGGGGACAATGAGCAGTTCTTC.

This clone was detected only once. The rearrangement joins TRBV4-1 to TRBJ2-1; 11 bases align to TRBD2. J was trimmed by 9 bases and V by 4 bases; bases with no gene match: 11. Germline CDR1 and CDR2: MGHRA and YSYEKL. The CDR3 is 16 residues long. The CDR3 protein is CASSPWGSGGAGEQFF. CDR3 coding DNA: TGCGCCAGCAGCCCCTGGGGTAGCGGGGGGGCGGGTGAGCAGTTCTTC.

The chain uses TRBV7-9 and TRBJ1-5; 8 nucleotides agree with TRBD1. This CDR3 is built from 17 residues. Per the germline V gene, CDR1 is SEHNR and CDR2 is FQNEAQ (reference sequence). Trimming took 1 base from V and 2 from J; bases not matched to a gene: 7. The CDR3 nucleotides read TGTGCCAGCAGCTTAGTGGTGACAGGGGCAGGCAATCAGCCCCAGCATTTT. Encoded protein: CASSLVVTGAGNQPQHF. The entire variable domain, with the rest obtained from reference TRBV7-9 and TRBJ1-5, is as follows: DTGVSQNPRHKITKRGQNVTFRCDPISEHNRLYWYRQTLGQGPEFLTYFQNEAQLEKSRLLSDRFSAERPKGSFSTLEIQRTEQGDSAMYLCASSLVVTGAGNQPQHFGDGTRLSIL.

The V and J genes are TRBV10-3 and TRBJ1-5; no reliable D call. Germline V gene sequence: CDR1 ENHRY, CDR2 SYGVKD. The CDR3 covers 13 residues. The V gene lost 5 bases and the J gene lost 0 bases, with 5 bases spanning the gap. CDR3 loop: CAISLTSNQPQHF. CDR3 coding DNA: TGTGCCATCAGTTTGACTAGCAATCAGCCCCAGCATTTT.

The chain is built from TRBV9 and TRBJ2-2; perhaps TRBD1 as D (5 bases). The V end lost 3 bases, the J end lost 3 bases, and 18 bases lay between the germline ends. The V gene's germline CDR1 is SGDLS and CDR2 YYNGEE. The CDR3 has 17 residues. This chain's CDR3 is CASSAHLGQGDTGELFF. CDR3 nucleotide sequence: TGTGCCAGCAGCGCCCACCTGGGTCAGGGTGACACCGGGGAGCTGTTTTTT.

V usage is TRBV6-5 and J usage is TRBJ2-2; D remains unclear. CDR3 length equals 15 residues. V was cut by 2 bases and J by 6 bases, with 13 bases left in between. Germline V gene data show CDR1 as MNHEY and CDR2 as SVGAGI. CDR3 sequence: CASSYGPNPPGELFF. For the CDR3, the DNA is TGTGCCAGCAGTTACGGGCCCAACCCGCCCGGGGAGCTGTTTTTT.

A single count supports this clone. This rearrangement joins TRBV15 to TRBJ2-3; D not resolved. Germline assignment: CDR1 LNHNV and CDR2 YYDKDF (reference sequence). Deletions cut 0 bases from V and 1 base from J, with 11 bases between. The CDR3 runs to 16 residues. The CDR3 coding sequence is TGTGCCACCAGCAGAGATCTCGAGAGTGGCACAGATACGCAGTATTTT. Protein: CATSRDLESGTDTQYF.

The gene calls are TRBV7-9 and TRBJ2-5; 9 nucleotides align to TRBD2. Germline V gene data show CDR1 as SEHNR and CDR2 as FQNEAQ (reference sequence). V shed 5 bases and J 2 bases; nucleotides not matched to a gene: 9. The CDR3 consists of 16 residues. CDR3 in amino acids: CASSTQLAGRQETQYF. For the CDR3, the DNA is TGTGCCAGCAGCACCCAACTAGCGGGCAGACAAGAGACCCAGTACTTC.

Of note for this clone: At the DNA level, this CDR3 is encoded by other sequences in the same sample as well. CDR3 bases: TGTGCCAGCAGTTTGAAGGGACAGGGCTACGAGCAGTACTTC. Translated: CASSLKGQGYEQYF. V and J are TRBV27 and TRBJ2-7, with 9 bases that match TRBD1. V lost 3 bases, J lost 3 bases, and 3 bases stayed unmatched. There are 14 residues in the CDR3. CDR1 is MNHEY, CDR2 SMNVEV, per germline (reference sequence).

The rearrangement uses TRBV19 and TRBJ2-7; D unclear. The CDR3 has 14 amino acids. Per germline, CDR1 LNHDA and CDR2 SQIVND (reference sequence). V lost 3 bases, J lost 5 bases, and 14 bases lay in between. The CDR3 DNA reads TGTGCCAGTAGTATCGGGCTAGTCGGTGACGAGCAGTACTTC. Its protein is CASSIGLVGDEQYF. Complete variable domain (other parts from reference TRBV19 and TRBJ2-7): DGGITQSPKYLFRKEGQNVTLSCEQNLNHDAMYWYRQDPGQGLRLIYYSQIVNDFQKGDIAEGYSVSREKKESFPLTVTSAQKNPTAFYLCASSIGLVGDEQYFGPGTRLTVT.

The chain recombines TRBV5-5 with TRBJ2-7, with 10 nucleotides matching TRBD1. Trimming took 4 bases from V and 4 from J; bases not matched to a gene: 8. This CDR3 region has 15 residues. Looked up from germline, CDR1 is SGHKS and CDR2 is YYEKEE (reference sequence). The CDR3: CASSGGQGMAYEQYF. In nucleotides, the CDR3 is TGTGCCAGCAGCGGGGGACAGGGGATGGCGTACGAGCAGTACTTC.

The CDR3 bases are TGTGCCAGCGTACCCTGGGACTCCCCGAACACTGAAGCTTTCTTT. The encoded protein is CASVPWDSPNTEAFF. This sequence joins TRBV14 and TRBJ1-1; D may be TRBD1 (5 bases). CDR3 length: 15 amino acids. The germline V and J ends were trimmed by 8 bases and 1 base, with 17 bases remaining between them. Germline values: CDR1 SGHDN, CDR2 FVKESK.

On this clone itself: Other DNA sequences in the same sample also yield this CDR3. V and J are TRBV7-3 and TRBJ2-5, with 7 positions matching TRBD2. The CDR3 loop spans 15 amino acids. The germline gives CDR1 SGHTA, CDR2 FQGTGA. Unmatched junction bases numbered 2, after V lost 1 base and J lost 0 bases. The CDR3 region has the DNA TGTGCCAGCAGCTTAAGCGGGGGACACCAAGAGACCCAGTACTTC. Translating it yields CASSLSGGHQETQYF.

The chain couples TRBV7-9 to TRBJ1-1, with unresolved D. The CDR3 covers 15 residues. The germline V gene encodes CDR1 SEHNR and CDR2 FQNEAQ (reference sequence). Trimming pared 8 bases from V and 0 bases from J, leaving 16 bases between. CDR3 in DNA: TGTGCCAGCCTCCAGGATTCCCTTTTGAACACTGAAGCTTTCTTT. It specifies CASLQDSLLNTEAFF.

This chain links TRBV9 with TRBJ2-1; 9 nucleotides align to TRBD1. Losses at the gene ends were 3 bases for V and 7 bases for J; bases not matched to a gene: 8. CDR3 size: 15 residues. Germline V lookup: CDR1 SGDLS, CDR2 YYNGEE. CDR3 in amino acids: CASSETGGSLNEQFF. CDR3 bases: TGTGCCAGCAGCGAGACAGGGGGTTCCCTTAATGAGCAGTTCTTC.